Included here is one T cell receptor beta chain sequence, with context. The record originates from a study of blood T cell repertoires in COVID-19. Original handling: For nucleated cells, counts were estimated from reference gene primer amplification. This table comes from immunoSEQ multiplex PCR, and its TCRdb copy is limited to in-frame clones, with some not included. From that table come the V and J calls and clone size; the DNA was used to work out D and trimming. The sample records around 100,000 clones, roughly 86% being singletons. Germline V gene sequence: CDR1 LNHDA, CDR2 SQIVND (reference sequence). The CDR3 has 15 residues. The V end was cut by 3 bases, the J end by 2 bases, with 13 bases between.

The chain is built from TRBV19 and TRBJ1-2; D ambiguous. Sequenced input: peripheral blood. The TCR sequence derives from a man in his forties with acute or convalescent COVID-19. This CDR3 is CASSIRLRINYGYTF. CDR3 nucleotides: TGTGCCAGTAGTATCCGCCTGAGGATAAACTATGGCTACACCTTC.